This record concerns one T cell receptor (beta chain) sequence. The data were taken from a study of shared clonotypes between healthy human individuals. TCRdb's copy holds only in-frame clones and misses some; the assay was immunoSEQ multiplex PCR. Of over a million clones in the sample, 75% to 85% are singletons; the top ten hold 0.61%. The length of the CDR3 is 19 residues. V lost 0 bases and J lost 4; bases outside the gene matches: 13. Germline V lookup: CDR1 SEHNR, CDR2 FQNEAQ (reference sequence). The chain combines TRBV7-9 with TRBJ2-1; 9 nucleotides match TRBD2. Sequenced sample: memory CD4+ T cells from PBMCs. The sample's subset: CD45RA-negative fraction. The origin of this receptor is a man younger than 35 in good health. Some clones in this sample may be carry-over from other donors' samples. The DNA for the CDR3 is TGTGCCAGCAGCTTAGCCGGTCGGATAGCGGGAGTACCGTACAATGAGCAGTTCTTC. This codes for CASSLAGRIAGVPYNEQFF.